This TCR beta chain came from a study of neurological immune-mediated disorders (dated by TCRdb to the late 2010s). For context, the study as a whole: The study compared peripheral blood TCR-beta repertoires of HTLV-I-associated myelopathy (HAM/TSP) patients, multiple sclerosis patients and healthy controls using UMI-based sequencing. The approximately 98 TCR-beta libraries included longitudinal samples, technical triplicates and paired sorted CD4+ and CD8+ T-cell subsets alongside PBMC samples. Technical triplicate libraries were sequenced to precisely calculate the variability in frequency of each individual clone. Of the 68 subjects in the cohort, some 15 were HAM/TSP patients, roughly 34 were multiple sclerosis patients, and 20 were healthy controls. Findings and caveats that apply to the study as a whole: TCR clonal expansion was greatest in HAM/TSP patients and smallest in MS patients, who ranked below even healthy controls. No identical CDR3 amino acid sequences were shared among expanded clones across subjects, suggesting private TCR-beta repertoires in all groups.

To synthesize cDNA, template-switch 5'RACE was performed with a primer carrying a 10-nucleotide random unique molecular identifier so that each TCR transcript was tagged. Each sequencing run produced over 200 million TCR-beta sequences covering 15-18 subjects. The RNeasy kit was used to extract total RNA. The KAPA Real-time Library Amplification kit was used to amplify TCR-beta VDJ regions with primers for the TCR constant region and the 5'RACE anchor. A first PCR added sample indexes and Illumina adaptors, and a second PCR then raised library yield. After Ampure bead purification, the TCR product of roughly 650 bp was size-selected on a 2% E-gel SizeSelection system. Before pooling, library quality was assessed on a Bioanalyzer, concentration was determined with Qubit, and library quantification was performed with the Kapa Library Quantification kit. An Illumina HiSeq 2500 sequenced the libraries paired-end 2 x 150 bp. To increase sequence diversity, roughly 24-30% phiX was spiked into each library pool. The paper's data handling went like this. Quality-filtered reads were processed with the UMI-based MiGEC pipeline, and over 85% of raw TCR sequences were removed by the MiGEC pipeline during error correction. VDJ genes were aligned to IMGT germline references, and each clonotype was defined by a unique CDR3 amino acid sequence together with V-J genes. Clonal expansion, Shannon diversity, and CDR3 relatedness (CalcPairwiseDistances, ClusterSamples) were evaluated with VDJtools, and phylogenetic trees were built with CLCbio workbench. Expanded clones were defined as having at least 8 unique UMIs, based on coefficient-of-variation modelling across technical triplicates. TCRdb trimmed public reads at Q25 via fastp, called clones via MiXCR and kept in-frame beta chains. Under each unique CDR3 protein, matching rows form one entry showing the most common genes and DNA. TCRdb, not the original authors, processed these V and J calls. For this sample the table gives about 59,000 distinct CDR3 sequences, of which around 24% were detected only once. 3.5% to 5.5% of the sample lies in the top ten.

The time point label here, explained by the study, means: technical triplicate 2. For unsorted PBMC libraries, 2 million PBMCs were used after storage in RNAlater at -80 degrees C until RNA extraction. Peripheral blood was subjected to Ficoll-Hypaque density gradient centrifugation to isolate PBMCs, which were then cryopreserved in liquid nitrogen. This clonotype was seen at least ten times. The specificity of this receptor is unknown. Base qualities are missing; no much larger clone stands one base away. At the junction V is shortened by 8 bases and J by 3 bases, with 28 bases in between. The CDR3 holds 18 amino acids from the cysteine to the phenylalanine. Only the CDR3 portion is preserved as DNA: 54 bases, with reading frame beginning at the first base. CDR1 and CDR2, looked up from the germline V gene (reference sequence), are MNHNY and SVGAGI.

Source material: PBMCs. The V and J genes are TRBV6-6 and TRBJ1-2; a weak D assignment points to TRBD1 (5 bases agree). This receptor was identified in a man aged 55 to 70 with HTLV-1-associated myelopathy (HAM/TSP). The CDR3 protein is CASHPTFGGPGAHYGYTF. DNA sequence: TGTGCCAGCCACCCAACCTTTGGGGGTCCGGGTGCCCACTATGGCTACACCTTC.